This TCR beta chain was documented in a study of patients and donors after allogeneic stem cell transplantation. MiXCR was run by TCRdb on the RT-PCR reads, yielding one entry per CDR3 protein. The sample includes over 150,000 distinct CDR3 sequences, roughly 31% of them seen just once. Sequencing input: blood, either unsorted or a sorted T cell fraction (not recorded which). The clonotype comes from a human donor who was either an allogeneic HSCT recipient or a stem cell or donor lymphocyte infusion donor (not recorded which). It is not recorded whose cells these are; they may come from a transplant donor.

The CDR3 region is CASSPAGGGEFGNQPQHF. The CDR3 region has the DNA TGTGCCAGCTCACCCGCCGGGGGAGGGGAATTCGGCAATCAGCCCCAGCATTTT. The chain joins TRBV18 to TRBJ1-5; possibly TRBD1 for D (5 bases). V lost 3 bases to trimming and J lost 2 bases, with 20 bases between them. There are 18 residues in the CDR3. Per the germline V gene, CDR1 is KGHSH and CDR2 is LQKENI.